These 20 T cell receptor beta chains were all obtained from the same sample, sequenced in a study of T cells in Graves' hyperthyroidism and ophthalmopathy. It was RNA transcripts that yielded the amplified TCR beta CDR3 regions. In the first-round RT-PCR of the TCR CDR3, the HTBI primer set was used. TCRdb ran MiXCR on the multiplex PCR reads and lists one entry per CDR3 protein. The data hold a few hundred thousand distinct CDR3 sequences, with around 13% observed a single time. Sequenced input: blood. These receptors were obtained from a woman aged 18 to 35 with Graves' hyperthyroidism.

The V call is TRBV5-1, the J call TRBJ1-1; no reliable D call. This CDR3 region has 13 residues. Germline loops: CDR1 SGHRS, CDR2 YFSETQ. The V and J ends lost 4 bases and 1 base respectively, with 8 bases between them. DNA of the CDR3: TGCGCCAGCAGCGCGGACCAGAACACTGAAGCTTTCTTT. This translates into CASSADQNTEAFF. Full variable domain (outside the CDR3, taken from reference TRBV5-1 and TRBJ1-1): KAGVTQTPRYLIKTRGQQVTLSCSPISGHRSVSWYQQTPGQGLQFLFEYFSETQRNKGNFPGRFSGRQFSNSRSEMNVSTLELGDSALYLCASSADQNTEAFFGQGTRLTVV.

The sample holds many counts of this clonotype. The chain joins TRBV2 to TRBJ1-2; TRBD1 is a possible D gene (5 bases). V was shortened by 10 bases and J by 7 bases, with 19 bases between the two germline ends. Germline lookup yields CDR1 SNHLY and CDR2 FYNNEI. The CDR3 length is 13 residues. CDR3 loop: CATKAGQGSGYTF. CDR3 DNA: TGTGCCACCAAAGCGGGGCAGGGCTCTGGCTACACCTTC. The full variable domain, its missing parts supplied by reference TRBV2 and TRBJ1-2, is EPEVTQTPSHQVTQMGQEVILRCVPISNHLYFYWYRQILGQKVEFLVSFYNNEISEKSEIFDDQFSVERPDGSNFTLKIRSTKLEDSAMYFCATKAGQGSGYTFGSGTRLTVV.

This clonotype was detected ten times or more. V is TRBV11-2 and J is TRBJ1-1; no definite D call. Germline CDR1 and CDR2: SGHAT and FQNNGV. Trimming stripped 1 base from V and 1 base from J, with 7 bases between. The CDR3 has 14 amino acids. The CDR3 DNA follows: TGTGCCAGCAGCTTAGGTCACGGGAACACTGAAGCTTTCTTT. It is translated as CASSLGHGNTEAFF.

The rearrangement links TRBV7-9 to TRBJ2-5; possibly TRBD2 for D (6 bases). Deletions cut 1 base from V and 10 bases from J, with 10 bases between. CDR1 and CDR2 (germline): SEHNR, FQNEAQ (reference sequence). The CDR3 contains 12 residues. CDR3 coding DNA: TGTGCCAGCAGCTTAGGGGCGGGGTACCAGTACTTC. It is translated as CASSLGAGYQYF.

This clonotype was recorded at least ten times. The chain recombines TRBV27 with TRBJ2-7; 9 positions match TRBD1. The CDR3 is made up of 15 amino acids. Unmatched junction bases numbered 7, after V lost 5 bases and J lost 2 bases. Germline V gene lookup returns CDR1 MNHEY and CDR2 SMNVEV (reference sequence). This chain's CDR3 is CASSPRTGVAYEQYF. In nucleotides, the CDR3 is TGTGCCAGCAGTCCCAGGACAGGGGTAGCCTACGAGCAGTACTTC.

As regards this clonotype: The CDR3 end shows no conserved phenylalanine or tryptophan, and so a read error is likely. The chain links TRBV20-1 to TRBJ2-7; 10 positions agree with TRBD1. With 1 base clipped from V and 5 bases from J, the junction kept 5 bases outside the gene matches. CDR1 is DFQATT and CDR2 is SNEGSKA in the germline V gene (reference sequence). The CDR3 is made up of 14 amino acids. The CDR3 is CSARGGQGRDEQYL. The CDR3, as DNA: TGCAGTGCTAGAGGGGGACAGGGGAGGGACGAGCAGTACCTC.

In this sample, this clonotype turned up many times. The V gene is TRBV25-1, the J gene TRBJ2-7; D is uncertain. V was pared by 3 bases and J by 0 bases, with 3 bases between. Germline CDR1 and CDR2: MGHDK and SYGVNS. This CDR3 spans 12 amino acids. CDR3 region: CASSEVSYEQYF. DNA for the CDR3: TGTGCCAGCAGTGAGGTCTCCTACGAGCAGTACTTC.

A word on this clonotype: One base away lies a much larger clone, so this may be a sequencing read error. This chain uses TRBV3-1 with TRBJ2-5; weak D call: TRBD1 (6 bases). The DNA end is more similar to TRBJ2-1, so the J call may be wrong. Germline loops: CDR1 LGHDT, CDR2 YNNKEL (reference sequence). The CDR3 covers 14 residues. The CDR3 DNA reads as TGTGCCAGCAGCCTACGGACAGTACAAGAGACCCAGTTCTTC. Protein product: CASSLRTVQETQFF.

This clonotype was observed a handful of times. One base away lies a much larger clone, so this may be a sequencing read error. The V gene is TRBV6-1, the J gene TRBJ2-2, with 7 nucleotides matching TRBD2. Germline CDR1 reads MNHNS; CDR2 reads SASEGT. The length of the CDR3 is 14 residues. V shed 11 bases and J 0 bases; nucleotides not matched to a gene: 6. CDR3 coding DNA: TGTGCCTCCAGGGAGGGGCCGAACACCGGGGAGCTGTTTTTT. The encoded protein is CASREGPNTGELFF.

This clonotype was picked up a small number of times. The chain combines TRBV5-1 with TRBJ1-1, with D unresolved. Germline lookup yields CDR1 SGHRS and CDR2 YFSETQ. Between the trimmed V and J ends, which lost 2 bases and 0 bases, there was a span of 5 bases. The CDR3 has 13 residues. The CDR3 reads CASSFSLNTEAFF. The CDR3 DNA follows: TGCGCCAGCAGCTTCTCCCTGAACACTGAAGCTTTCTTT.

This clonotype showed up just once. Since a much larger clone is just one base distant, this may be a read error. The CDR3 DNA reads TGTGCCAGCAGTTCGAGACAGGGGCAAGATTCACCCCTCCACTTT. Amino acids: CASSSRQGQDSPLHF. This chain joins TRBV27 and TRBJ1-6, with TRBD1 matching over 8 bases. Germline V gene lookup returns CDR1 MNHEY and CDR2 SMNVEV (reference sequence). The J segment lost 8 bases and the V segment lost 4 bases, leaving 7 bases of the junction unmatched. There are 15 residues in the CDR3.

This clonotype has ten or more counts. The chain is built from TRBV12-3 or TRBV12-4 and TRBJ1-4; no definite D call. CDR3 length: 16 residues. Trimming stripped 5 bases from V and 8 bases from J, with 21 bases between. The CDR3 loop is CASSLIMTDRIEKLFF. In DNA form, the CDR3 reads TGTGCCAGCAGTCTAATAATGACGGACCGAATAGAAAAACTGTTTTTT.

This clonotype showed up just a few times. The chain carries TRBV5-4 and TRBJ2-3; D possibly matches TRBD1 or TRBD2 (7 bases each). The ends were cut back, 0 bases at V and 4 bases at J, with 15 bases in the middle. CDR1 is SGHNT, CDR2 YYREEE, per germline (reference sequence). The length of the CDR3 is 16 residues. CDR3 bases: TGTGCCAGCAGCTTGGTCTGGGGAGGGGGCGCAGATACGCAGTATTTT. Translation gives CASSLVWGGGADTQYF.

The table lists this clonotype with many counts. This sequence joins TRBV6-1 and TRBJ2-7; no clear D gene. In germline, CDR1 is MNHNS, CDR2 SASEGT. The CDR3 sequence is 12 residues long. The ends were cut back, 1 base at V and 7 bases at J, with 8 bases in the middle. CDR3 DNA sequence: TGTGCCAGCAGTGAAGAGGTCGGGGAGCAGTACTTC. Protein product: CASSEEVGEQYF.

This clonotype was detected many times. The rearrangement links TRBV28 to TRBJ1-4, with 7 bases aligning to TRBD1. The CDR3 totals 13 residues. V lost 6 bases, J lost 11 bases, and 9 bases stayed unmatched. The germline V gene encodes CDR1 MDHEN and CDR2 SYDVKM. The CDR3 DNA reads TGTGCCAGCAGCATATCCGGGACAGTCAAACTGTTTTTT. This codes for CASSISGTVKLFF.

This clonotype was picked up a small number of times. The chain has TRBV4-3 and TRBJ1-4; tentatively, D is TRBD1 (5 bases). V dropped 6 bases and J dropped 5 bases, with 13 bases sitting between them. CDR1 LGHNA and CDR2 YSLEER come from the germline V gene. CDR3 length equals 14 residues. CDR3 DNA: TGCGCCAGCAGTCCTATGGGGGGGAATGAAAAACTGTTTTTT. Translated: CASSPMGGNEKLFF.

This clonotype was recorded at least ten times. This chain uses TRBV3-1 with TRBJ1-1; 9 nucleotides align to TRBD1. V dropped 2 bases and J dropped 5; count of bases not matched to a gene: 6. Germline V gives CDR1 LGHDT, CDR2 YNNKEL (reference sequence). The CDR3 has 15 residues. DNA for the CDR3: TGTGCCAGCAGCCAAACAGGGGGCCGGGGAACTGAAGCTTTCTTT. Amino acid sequence: CASSQTGGRGTEAFF.

This clonotype was detected a few times. V and J are TRBV2 and TRBJ2-7; TRBD1 might be the D (7 bases). This CDR3 contains 15 residues. Trimming stripped 3 bases from V and 2 bases from J, with 14 bases between. Germline CDR1 and CDR2: SNHLY and FYNNEI. The CDR3 loop is CASSDLRDRTYEQYF. CDR3 nucleotides: TGTGCCAGCAGTGACTTGCGGGACAGAACCTACGAGCAGTACTTC.

The chain employs TRBV5-1 and TRBJ1-5; no clear D. The V gene's germline CDR1 is SGHRS and CDR2 YFSETQ. V lost 0 bases and J 0 bases, leaving 7 bases between the germline ends. The CDR3 loop spans 15 amino acids. The CDR3 DNA follows: TGCGCCAGCAGCTTGGAGGGTGATAGCAATCAGCCCCAGCATTTT. Translation: CASSLEGDSNQPQHF. Full variable domain (missing parts from reference TRBV5-1 and TRBJ1-5): KAGVTQTPRYLIKTRGQQVTLSCSPISGHRSVSWYQQTPGQGLQFLFEYFSETQRNKGNFPGRFSGRQFSNSRSEMNVSTLELGDSALYLCASSLEGDSNQPQHFGDGTRLSIL.

This clonotype has a handful of counts. J is TRBJ1-2 and V is TRBV3-1; 7 bases line up with TRBD1. This CDR3 has 17 residues. Germline V CDR1 and CDR2: LGHDT, YNNKEL (reference sequence). Trimming cost V 4 bases and J 8 bases; bases outside gene matches: 19. The CDR3 bases are TGTGCCAGCAGCCTCAGGGGGGACAGATTGGTGGATAGCGGCTACACCTTC. Translation: CASSLRGDRLVDSGYTF.